The clone carrying this T cell receptor (beta chain) was counted ten times or more. Using RNA transcripts, the TCR beta CDR3 regions were amplified. Second-round multiplex PCR followed a first-round RT-PCR using HTBI primers. MiXCR was run by TCRdb on the multiplex PCR reads, yielding one entry per CDR3 protein. The table includes about 400,000 distinct CDR3 sequences, about 21% detected once. These data originate in a study of Graves' ophthalmopathy and Graves' hyperthyroidism. The sequenced material came from peripheral blood. The TCR originated in a woman younger than 35 with stable Graves' hyperthyroidism.

The chain's CDR3 is CSARGQGYSGANVLTF. The CDR3 DNA sequence: TGCAGTGCTAGGGGACAGGGTTACTCTGGGGCCAACGTCCTGACTTTC. V and J are TRBV20-1 and TRBJ2-6, with 9 bases aligning to TRBD1. The CDR3 length is 16 residues. Germline trimming cut 3 bases from V and 0 bases from J; bases unmatched to any gene: 3. Germline loops: CDR1 DFQATT, CDR2 SNEGSKA (reference sequence).